This T cell receptor (beta chain) was identified in a study of read filtering for tumor transcriptome and immune sequencing (dated by TCRdb to the early 2020s). For the wider study: The cohort was composed of more than 16 male and 14 to 15 female patients, with a mean age of about 65 years and an age range of roughly 40 to 90. By revised international staging, fewer than ten patients were R-ISS I, approximately 15 were R-ISS II and more than five were R-ISS III. After DNase treatment, whole-transcriptome libraries were prepared using the TruSeq RNA Access Library Prep Kit. Per sample, about 4.05 to 10.27 million TCR-region mapped reads were obtained with IR-seq, compared with only roughly 80 to 1,300 with RNA-seq. TCR repertoires obtained by targeted immune repertoire sequencing and by bulk whole-transcriptome sequencing performed on the same bone marrow samples were compared. A main aim was a read-filtering strategy for immune repertoire data, specifically whether clonotypes supported by a single read should be removed.

Every patient had bone marrow sampled at the time of active disease. Bone marrow mononuclear cells were isolated by Ficoll-Hypaque density gradient centrifugation. Myeloma plasma cells were removed and CD138-negative cells were obtained by negative selection following labeling with CD138 magnetic microbeads on a MACS separator. The purity of the isolated cells was checked by flow cytometry with CD138 antibodies on an Attune NxT. TRIzol reagent was used to extract total RNA, which was then quantified with a NanoDrop spectrophotometer. Paired RNA-seq and IR-seq were performed on each patient's CD138-negative bone marrow sample. From the cysteine through the phenylalanine, the CDR3 covers 15 amino acids. Only the CDR3 part of the read is kept: 45 bases, read in frame from the first base. Trimmed from V: 2 bases; trimmed from J: 5 bases; junction bases lacking a gene match: 8. As encoded in the germline V gene (reference sequence), CDR1 is GTSNPN while CDR2 is SVGIG.

This clonotype occurred a few times. This clone's antigen is unknown. No qualities accompany the bases; no much larger clone lies one base away. Results the study describes overall, beyond this receptor: Compared with RNA-seq, IR-seq captured clonotypes at much greater depth and more reliably, and a smaller IR-seq throughput was enough to identify most of the shared clonotypes. Single-read clonotypes made up around 82% of clonotypes but 3% to 3.5% of total reads in IR-seq, and less than 75% of clonotypes and 35% to 55% of reads in RNA-seq. The sorted CD138-negative fraction was a mixed bone marrow immune population, not purified T cells. Removing single-read clonotypes increased the correlation between IR-seq and RNA-seq shared clonotype proportions.

The Immunoverse kit was used to build TCR libraries from about 400 ng RNA, with molecular barcoded adaptors covering alpha/delta and beta/gamma chains. TCR library preparation was performed with the same RNA that was used for transcriptome sequencing. Sequencing of the TCR libraries was done on an Illumina HiSeq 4000 with 2 x 150 cycles. Turning to the authors' computational methods: TCR reads were aligned to human V, D, J and C references and assembled into CDR3 clonotypes with MiXCR, including quality filtering and error correction. The tcR package in R was used to analyze clonotype counts and gene usage diversity. For inspection of raw mapping reads, RNA-seq reads were mapped by STAR aligner version 2.5.3a onto GRCh37 of the human genome. To test how sequencing depth affected the clonotypes detected, IR-seq fastq files were randomly downsampled with Seqtk 1.3. Through fastp at Q25 and MiXCR, TCRdb rebuilt clones from the public reads, retaining in-frame beta chains. Under each unique CDR3 protein, matching rows form one entry showing the most common genes and DNA. In this record, the V and J calls reflect TCRdb's handling and not the investigators' own analysis. This sample holds roughly 49,000 distinct CDR3 sequences; approximately 19% were observed only once. The ten largest make up over 35% of the sample.

Sequences were obtained from a population of CD138-negative cells sorted from bone marrow. The intended sense of this specimen's cell subset or site label: bone marrow mononuclear cells depleted of CD138+ plasma/myeloma cells by negative magnetic selection. The sequence is built from TRBV30 and TRBJ2-1; 8 junctional bases match TRBD1. This sequence originates from a donor at least 40 years old with multiple myeloma. The nucleotide sequence is given as TGTGCCTGGAGTATCCAGGGGGCAAGTAACAATGAGCAGTTCTTC. Its protein reads: CAWSIQGASNNEQFF.